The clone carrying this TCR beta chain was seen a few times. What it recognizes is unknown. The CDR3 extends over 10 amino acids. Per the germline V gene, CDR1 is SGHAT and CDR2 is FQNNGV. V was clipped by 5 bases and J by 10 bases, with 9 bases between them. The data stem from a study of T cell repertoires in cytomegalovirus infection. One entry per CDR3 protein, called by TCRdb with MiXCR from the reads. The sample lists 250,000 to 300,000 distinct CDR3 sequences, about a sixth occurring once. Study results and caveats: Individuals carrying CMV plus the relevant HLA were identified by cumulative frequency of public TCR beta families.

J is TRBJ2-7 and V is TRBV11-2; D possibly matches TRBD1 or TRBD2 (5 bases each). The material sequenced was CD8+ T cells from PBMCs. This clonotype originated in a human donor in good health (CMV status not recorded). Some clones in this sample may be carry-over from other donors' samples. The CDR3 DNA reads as TGTGCCAGCAGCGGGACCGACCAGTACTTC. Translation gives CASSGTDQYF.